This T cell receptor beta chain stems from a study of blood T cell repertoires in COVID-19. Study summary: The United States, Italy and Spain supplied acute and convalescent COVID-19 samples. From T cells, B-cell-depleted T cells, or PBMCs came the material, which was cDNA or gDNA.

In the original workflow: Amplification of reference gene primers provided the estimated nucleated cell counts. Some clones are missing from TCRdb's copy, which holds only in-frame ones; the method was immunoSEQ multiplex PCR. The V and J calls and clone size were taken over from that table, and D and trimming were inferred from the DNA. The sample lists 290,000 or so clones; roughly 90% were seen once. Enrollment of patients from Seattle took place during active infection, with longitudinal follow-up. The CDR3 consists of 16 residues. Germline values: CDR1 SEHNR, CDR2 FQNEAQ (reference sequence). J gave up 6 bases and V 5 bases, and 13 bases lay outside the gene matches.

V is TRBV7-9 and J is TRBJ2-3; 8 nucleotides line up with TRBD2. The sample was peripheral blood. This clonotype originated in a woman younger than 45 with COVID-19, enrolled during active disease. CDR3: CASSTTSANSPDTQYF. The DNA of the CDR3 is TGTGCCAGCAGCACGACTAGCGCGAACAGCCCGGATACGCAGTATTTT.